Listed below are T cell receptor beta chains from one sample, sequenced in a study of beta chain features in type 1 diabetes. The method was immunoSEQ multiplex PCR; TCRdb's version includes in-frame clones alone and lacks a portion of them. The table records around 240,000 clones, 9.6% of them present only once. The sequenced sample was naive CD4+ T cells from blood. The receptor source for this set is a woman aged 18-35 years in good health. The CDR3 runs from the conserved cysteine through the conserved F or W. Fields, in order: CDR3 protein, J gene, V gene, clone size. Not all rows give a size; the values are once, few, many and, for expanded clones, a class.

CDR3aa: CASSIGTVKETQYF
j_gene: TRBJ2-5
v_gene: TRBV19
abundance: -

CDR3aa: CASSISPQETQYF
j_gene: TRBJ2-5
v_gene: TRBV9
abundance: few

CDR3aa: CASSYSTGQSDTQYF
j_gene: TRBJ2-3
v_gene: TRBV6-5
abundance: few

CDR3aa: CASSLAARGITDTQYF
j_gene: TRBJ2-3
v_gene: TRBV5-1
abundance: -

CDR3aa: CAIRGLAYNEQFF
j_gene: TRBJ2-1
v_gene: TRBV10-3
abundance: -

CDR3aa: CASRTPGVNTEAFF
j_gene: TRBJ1-1
v_gene: TRBV25-1
abundance: -

CDR3aa: CASSPRVEDRTIGYTF
j_gene: TRBJ1-2
v_gene: TRBV18
abundance: few

CDR3aa: CASSLATGTGETQYF
j_gene: TRBJ2-5
v_gene: TRBV5-1
abundance: few

CDR3aa: CASSQGAGQPQHF
j_gene: TRBJ1-5
v_gene: TRBV14
abundance: few

CDR3aa: CASSLAVGQGANEQFF
j_gene: TRBJ2-1
v_gene: TRBV7-9
abundance: once

CDR3aa: CASSLSLSGRGTDTQYF
j_gene: TRBJ2-3
v_gene: TRBV11-2
abundance: many

CDR3aa: CASSQSFKGPSGGYTF
j_gene: TRBJ1-2
v_gene: TRBV4-1
abundance: -

CDR3aa: CASIRGAGANVLTF
j_gene: TRBJ2-6
v_gene: TRBV2
abundance: -

CDR3aa: CASSYSRQGFGYTF
j_gene: TRBJ1-2
v_gene: TRBV6-5
abundance: few

CDR3aa: CASSFPGQAEAFF
j_gene: TRBJ1-1
v_gene: TRBV5-1
abundance: few

CDR3aa: CASSFSTGQQETQYF
j_gene: TRBJ2-5
v_gene: TRBV5-1
abundance: -

CDR3aa: CASSSGSRNEKLFF
j_gene: TRBJ1-4
v_gene: TRBV7-9
abundance: many

CDR3aa: CASSLAGVGEQYF
j_gene: TRBJ2-7
v_gene: TRBV5-5
abundance: -

CDR3aa: CASSAGTGSTEAFF
j_gene: TRBJ1-1
v_gene: TRBV2
abundance: few

CDR3aa: CAWSTGSPPYEQYF
j_gene: TRBJ2-7
v_gene: TRBV30
abundance: -

CDR3aa: CASSSGTGAYEQYF
j_gene: TRBJ2-7
v_gene: TRBV5-4
abundance: -

CDR3aa: CASSRPGTGDAYEQYF
j_gene: TRBJ2-7
v_gene: TRBV5-1
abundance: -

CDR3aa: CASSNARDSSYEQYF
j_gene: TRBJ2-7
v_gene: TRBV7-9
abundance: few

CDR3aa: CASRGIGTGYNSPLHF
j_gene: TRBJ1-6
v_gene: TRBV11-2
abundance: -

CDR3aa: CASSPWEILGSNQPQHF
j_gene: TRBJ1-5
v_gene: TRBV19
abundance: -

CDR3aa: CASSPDRPWGNSEQFF
j_gene: TRBJ2-1
v_gene: TRBV5-4
abundance: few

CDR3aa: CASSLAETGLNEQFF
j_gene: TRBJ2-1
v_gene: TRBV7-6
abundance: few

CDR3aa: CASSITSGRALDTQYF
j_gene: TRBJ2-3
v_gene: TRBV7-9
abundance: few

CDR3aa: CASSRDRINQPQHF
j_gene: TRBJ1-5
v_gene: TRBV6-4
abundance: few

CDR3aa: CASRTYRGMTEAFF
j_gene: TRBJ1-1
v_gene: TRBV19
abundance: few

CDR3aa: CALRRGTEEKLFF
j_gene: TRBJ1-4
v_gene: TRBV2
abundance: few

CDR3aa: CAWSTDRPGSSGNTIYF
j_gene: TRBJ1-3
v_gene: TRBV30
abundance: few

CDR3aa: CASSLTVGMERNYGYTF
j_gene: TRBJ1-2
v_gene: TRBV5-6
abundance: few

CDR3aa: CASSRGQGVPEQYF
j_gene: TRBJ2-7
v_gene: TRBV6-6
abundance: -

CDR3aa: CASRLTGGNGYTF
j_gene: TRBJ1-2
v_gene: TRBV27
abundance: -

CDR3aa: CASRTGTSEYYEQYF
j_gene: TRBJ2-7
v_gene: TRBV5-4
abundance: few

CDR3aa: CASSDATSGRGQVAQFF
j_gene: TRBJ2-1
v_gene: TRBV5-4
abundance: few

CDR3aa: CASSSGLAGGNEQFF
j_gene: TRBJ2-1
v_gene: TRBV7-6
abundance: -

CDR3aa: CSVGGWWDTGRLAGQRKDSYEQYF
j_gene: TRBJ2-7
v_gene: TRBV29-1
abundance: few

CDR3aa: CASSYLAGLQETQYF
j_gene: TRBJ2-5
v_gene: TRBV6-5
abundance: few

CDR3aa: CASSPSAGQGFSGEQFF
j_gene: TRBJ2-1
v_gene: TRBV18
abundance: few

CDR3aa: CASRPPVSGSDYSYNEQFF
j_gene: TRBJ2-1
v_gene: TRBV28
abundance: -

CDR3aa: CASRVGQGVGEAFF
j_gene: TRBJ1-1
v_gene: TRBV2
abundance: few

CDR3aa: CASSWSSLSGANVLTF
j_gene: TRBJ2-6
v_gene: TRBV28
abundance: few

CDR3aa: CSVADSLYGYTF
j_gene: TRBJ1-2
v_gene: TRBV29-1
abundance: few

CDR3aa: CASSVGRTSGGTGELFF
j_gene: TRBJ2-2
v_gene: TRBV9
abundance: few

CDR3aa: CASSLAGTGANTGELFF
j_gene: TRBJ2-2
v_gene: TRBV5-1
abundance: -

CDR3aa: CASSLGEYTEAFF
j_gene: TRBJ1-1
v_gene: TRBV5-1
abundance: -

CDR3aa: CASSHDRVRETQYF
j_gene: TRBJ2-5
v_gene: TRBV7-7
abundance: -

CDR3aa: CAWSVLSDRGQREQYF
j_gene: TRBJ2-7
v_gene: TRBV30
abundance: -

CDR3aa: CASSTDTYGYTF
j_gene: TRBJ1-2
v_gene: TRBV27
abundance: -

CDR3aa: CASSFGDPKQYF
j_gene: TRBJ2-7
v_gene: TRBV5-1
abundance: few

CDR3aa: CASSLSPGGDYGYTF
j_gene: TRBJ1-2
v_gene: TRBV27
abundance: -

CDR3aa: CASSGRTSGRALDEQYF
j_gene: TRBJ2-7
v_gene: TRBV11-2
abundance: few

CDR3aa: CASSPSHPSYNEQFF
j_gene: TRBJ2-1
v_gene: TRBV4-2
abundance: few

CDR3aa: CASSLGSGGYNEQFF
j_gene: TRBJ2-1
v_gene: TRBV7-2
abundance: -

CDR3aa: CASSVTQGMNTEAFF
j_gene: TRBJ1-1
v_gene: TRBV19
abundance: -

CDR3aa: CASRAGTHQPQHF
j_gene: TRBJ1-5
v_gene: TRBV2
abundance: -

CDR3aa: CSARQGLNTDTQYF
j_gene: TRBJ2-3
v_gene: TRBV29-1
abundance: -